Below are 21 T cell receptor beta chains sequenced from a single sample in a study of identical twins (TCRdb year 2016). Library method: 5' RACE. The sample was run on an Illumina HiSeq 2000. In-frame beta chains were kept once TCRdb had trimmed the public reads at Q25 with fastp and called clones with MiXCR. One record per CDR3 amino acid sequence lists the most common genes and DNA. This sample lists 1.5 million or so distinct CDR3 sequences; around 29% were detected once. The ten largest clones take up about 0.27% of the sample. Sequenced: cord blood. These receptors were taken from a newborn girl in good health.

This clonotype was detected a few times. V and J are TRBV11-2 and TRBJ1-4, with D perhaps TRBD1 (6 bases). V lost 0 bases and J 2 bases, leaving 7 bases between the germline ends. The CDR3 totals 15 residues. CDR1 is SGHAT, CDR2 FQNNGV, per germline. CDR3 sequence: CASSLDGQTNEKLFF. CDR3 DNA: TGTGCCAGCAGCTTAGATGGACAGACTAATGAAAAACTGTTTTTT.

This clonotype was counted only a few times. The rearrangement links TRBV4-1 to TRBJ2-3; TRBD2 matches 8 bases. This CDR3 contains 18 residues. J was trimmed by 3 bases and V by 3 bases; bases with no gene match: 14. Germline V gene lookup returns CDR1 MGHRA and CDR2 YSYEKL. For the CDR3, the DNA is TGCGCCAGCAGCCAGTCCCCACTCCGGACTAGCAAAACAGATACGCAGTATTTT. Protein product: CASSQSPLRTSKTDTQYF.

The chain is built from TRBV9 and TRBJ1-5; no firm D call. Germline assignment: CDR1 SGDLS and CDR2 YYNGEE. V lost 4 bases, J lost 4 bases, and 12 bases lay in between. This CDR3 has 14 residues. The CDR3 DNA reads TGTGCCAGCAGCTCCCGATCGGGGAATCAGCCCCAGCATTTT. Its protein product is CASSSRSGNQPQHF.

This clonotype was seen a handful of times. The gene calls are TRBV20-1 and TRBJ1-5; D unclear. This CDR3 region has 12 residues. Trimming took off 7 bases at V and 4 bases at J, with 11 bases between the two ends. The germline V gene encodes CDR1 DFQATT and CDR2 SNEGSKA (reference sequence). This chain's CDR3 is CSVTSQNQPQHF. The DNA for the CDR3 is TGCAGTGTGACATCCCAAAATCAGCCCCAGCATTTT.

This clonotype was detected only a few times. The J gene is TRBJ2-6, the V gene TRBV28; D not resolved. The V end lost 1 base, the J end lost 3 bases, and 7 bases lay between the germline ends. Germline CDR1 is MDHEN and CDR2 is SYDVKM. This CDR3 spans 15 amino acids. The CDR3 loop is CASSLSPVGANVLTF. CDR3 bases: TGTGCCAGCAGTTTATCCCCGGTTGGGGCCAACGTCCTGACTTTC.

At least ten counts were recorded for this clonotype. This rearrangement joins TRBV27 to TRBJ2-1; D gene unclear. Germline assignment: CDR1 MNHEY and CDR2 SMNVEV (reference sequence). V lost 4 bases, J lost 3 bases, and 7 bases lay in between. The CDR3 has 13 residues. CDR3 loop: CASSSASYNEQFF. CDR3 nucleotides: TGTGCCAGCAGTTCGGCTAGCTACAATGAGCAGTTCTTC.

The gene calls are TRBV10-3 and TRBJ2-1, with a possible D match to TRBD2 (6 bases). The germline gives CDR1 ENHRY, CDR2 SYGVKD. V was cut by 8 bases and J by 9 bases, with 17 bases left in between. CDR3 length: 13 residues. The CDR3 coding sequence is TGTGCCATCGCAGGCCTTCAGGAGGGTGAGCAGTTCTTC. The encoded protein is CAIAGLQEGEQFF.

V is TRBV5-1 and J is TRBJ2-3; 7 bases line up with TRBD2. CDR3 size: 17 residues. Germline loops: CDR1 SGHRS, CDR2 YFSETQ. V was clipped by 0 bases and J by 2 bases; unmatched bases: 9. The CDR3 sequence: CASSLGSSGDNTDTQYF. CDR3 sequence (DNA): TGCGCCAGCAGCTTGGGGTCTAGCGGAGATAACACAGATACGCAGTATTTT.

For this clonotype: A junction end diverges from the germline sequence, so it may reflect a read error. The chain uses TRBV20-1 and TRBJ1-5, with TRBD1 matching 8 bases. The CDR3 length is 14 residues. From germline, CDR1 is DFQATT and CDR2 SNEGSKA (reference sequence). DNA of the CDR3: TGCGGTGCTAGCCTCAGGGGGCAAATTCAGCCCCAGCATTTT. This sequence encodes CGASLRGQIQPQHF.

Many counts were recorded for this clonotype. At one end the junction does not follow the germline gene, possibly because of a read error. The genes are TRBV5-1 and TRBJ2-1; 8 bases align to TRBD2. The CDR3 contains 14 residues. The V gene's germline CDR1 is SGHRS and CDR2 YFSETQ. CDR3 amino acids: CASSFGGAYNEQFF. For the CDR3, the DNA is TGTGCCAGCAGCTTCGGGGGGGCCTACAATGAGCAGTTCTTC.

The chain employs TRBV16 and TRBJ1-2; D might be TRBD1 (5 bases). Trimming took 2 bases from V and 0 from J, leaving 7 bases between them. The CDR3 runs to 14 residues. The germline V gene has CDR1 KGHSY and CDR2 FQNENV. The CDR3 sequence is CASSQHRTNYGYTF. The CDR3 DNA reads TGTGCCAGCAGCCAACACAGGACTAACTATGGCTACACCTTC.

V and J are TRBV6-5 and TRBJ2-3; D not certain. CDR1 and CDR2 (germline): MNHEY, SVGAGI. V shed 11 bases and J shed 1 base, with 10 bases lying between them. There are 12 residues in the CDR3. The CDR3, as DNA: TGTGCCGGTAAGGGATGCACAGATACGCAGTATTTT. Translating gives CAGKGCTDTQYF.

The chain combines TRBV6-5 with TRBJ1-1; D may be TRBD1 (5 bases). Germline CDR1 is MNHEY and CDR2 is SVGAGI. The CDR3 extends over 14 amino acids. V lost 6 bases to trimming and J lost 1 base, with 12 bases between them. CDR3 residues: CASRTGWGNTEAFF. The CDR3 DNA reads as TGTGCCAGCAGAACAGGATGGGGGAACACTGAAGCTTTCTTT.

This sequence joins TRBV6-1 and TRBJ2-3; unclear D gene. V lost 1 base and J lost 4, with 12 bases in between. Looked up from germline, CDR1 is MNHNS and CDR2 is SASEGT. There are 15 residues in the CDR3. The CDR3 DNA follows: TGTGCCAGCAGTGAAGTCCCAGGTCTAGCAGATACGCAGTATTTT. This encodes CASSEVPGLADTQYF.

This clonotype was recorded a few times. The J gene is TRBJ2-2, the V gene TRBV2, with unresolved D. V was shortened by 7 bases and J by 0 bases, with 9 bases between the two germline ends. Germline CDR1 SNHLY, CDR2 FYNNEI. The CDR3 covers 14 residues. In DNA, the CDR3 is TGTGCCAGCATCAAACCGGCGAACACCGGGGAGCTGTTTTTT. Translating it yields CASIKPANTGELFF.

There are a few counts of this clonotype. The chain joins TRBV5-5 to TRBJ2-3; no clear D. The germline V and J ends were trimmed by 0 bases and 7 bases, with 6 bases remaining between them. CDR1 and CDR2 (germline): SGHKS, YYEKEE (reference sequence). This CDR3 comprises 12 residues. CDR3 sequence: CASSLDGNTQYF. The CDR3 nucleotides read TGTGCCAGCAGCTTGGACGGAAATACGCAGTATTTT.

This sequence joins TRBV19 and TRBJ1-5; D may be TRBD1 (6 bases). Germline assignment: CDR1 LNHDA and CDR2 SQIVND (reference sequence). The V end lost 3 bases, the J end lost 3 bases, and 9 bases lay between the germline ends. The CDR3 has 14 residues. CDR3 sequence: CASSMDSLNQPQHF. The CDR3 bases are TGTGCCAGTAGTATGGACAGCCTCAATCAGCCCCAGCATTTT. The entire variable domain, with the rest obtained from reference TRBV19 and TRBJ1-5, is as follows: DGGITQSPKYLFRKEGQNVTLSCEQNLNHDAMYWYRQDPGQGLRLIYYSQIVNDFQKGDIAEGYSVSREKKESFPLTVTSAQKNPTAFYLCASSMDSLNQPQHFGDGTRLSIL.

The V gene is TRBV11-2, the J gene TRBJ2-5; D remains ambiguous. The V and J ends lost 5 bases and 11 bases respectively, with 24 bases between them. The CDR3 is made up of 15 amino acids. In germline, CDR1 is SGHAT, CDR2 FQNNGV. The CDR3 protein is CASSTPARRYNEQYF. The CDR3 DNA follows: TGTGCCAGCAGCACACCGGCTCGGCGATACAATGAGCAGTACTTC.

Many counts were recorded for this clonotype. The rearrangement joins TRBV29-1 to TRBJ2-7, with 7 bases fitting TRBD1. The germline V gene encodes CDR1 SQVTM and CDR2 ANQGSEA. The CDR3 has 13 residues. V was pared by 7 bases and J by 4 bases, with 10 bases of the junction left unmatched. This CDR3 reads CSAGPLQGYEQYF. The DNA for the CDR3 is TGCAGCGCCGGACCGCTACAGGGGTACGAGCAGTACTTC.

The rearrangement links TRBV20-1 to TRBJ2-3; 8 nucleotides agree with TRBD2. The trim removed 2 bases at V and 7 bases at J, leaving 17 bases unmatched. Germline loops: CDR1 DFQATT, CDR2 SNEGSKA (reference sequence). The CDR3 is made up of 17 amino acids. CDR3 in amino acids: CSARNLGLAFSGNTQYF. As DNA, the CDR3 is TGCAGTGCTAGAAACCTAGGACTAGCTTTTAGTGGAAATACGCAGTATTTT.

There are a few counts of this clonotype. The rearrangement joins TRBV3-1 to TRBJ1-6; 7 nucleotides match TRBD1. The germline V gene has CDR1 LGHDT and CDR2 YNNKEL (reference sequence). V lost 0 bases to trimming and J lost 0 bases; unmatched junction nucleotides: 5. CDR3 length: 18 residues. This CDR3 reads CASSQEMGQLSYNSPLHF. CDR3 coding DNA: TGTGCCAGCAGCCAAGAAATGGGACAGCTCTCCTATAATTCACCCCTCCACTTT.